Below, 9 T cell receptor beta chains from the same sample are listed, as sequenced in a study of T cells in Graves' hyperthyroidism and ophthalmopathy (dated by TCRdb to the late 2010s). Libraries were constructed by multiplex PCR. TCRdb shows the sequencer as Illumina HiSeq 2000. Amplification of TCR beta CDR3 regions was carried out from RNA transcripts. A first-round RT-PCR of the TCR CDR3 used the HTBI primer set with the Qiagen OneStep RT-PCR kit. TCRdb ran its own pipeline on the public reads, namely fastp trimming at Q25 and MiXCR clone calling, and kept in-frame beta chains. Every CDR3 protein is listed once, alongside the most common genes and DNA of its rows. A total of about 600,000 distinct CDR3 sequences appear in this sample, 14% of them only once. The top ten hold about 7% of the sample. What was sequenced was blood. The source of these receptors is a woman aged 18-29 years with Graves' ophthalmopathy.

The CDR3 DNA follows: TGTGCCAGCAGCGGGACAGCATACAATGAGCAGTTCTTC. Translated: CASSGTAYNEQFF. This sequence joins TRBV9 and TRBJ2-1; TRBD1 might be the D (6 bases). V lost 3 bases, J lost 4 bases, and 8 bases lay in between. Germline V lookup: CDR1 SGDLS, CDR2 YYNGEE. This CDR3 is built from 13 residues.

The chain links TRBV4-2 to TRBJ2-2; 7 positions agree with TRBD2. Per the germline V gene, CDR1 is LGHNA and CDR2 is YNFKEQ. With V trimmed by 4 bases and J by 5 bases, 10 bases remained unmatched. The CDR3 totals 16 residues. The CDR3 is CASSLFLGRETGELFF. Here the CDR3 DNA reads TGTGCCAGCAGCCTCTTTTTGGGGAGGGAGACCGGGGAGCTGTTTTTT.

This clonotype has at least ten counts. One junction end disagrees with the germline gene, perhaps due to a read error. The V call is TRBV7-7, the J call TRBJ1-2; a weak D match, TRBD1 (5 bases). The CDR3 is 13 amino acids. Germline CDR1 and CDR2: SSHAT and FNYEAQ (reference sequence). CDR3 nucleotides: TGTGCTAGCAGCTTCAAAAAGGGGTATGGCTACACCTTC. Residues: CASSFKKGYGYTF.

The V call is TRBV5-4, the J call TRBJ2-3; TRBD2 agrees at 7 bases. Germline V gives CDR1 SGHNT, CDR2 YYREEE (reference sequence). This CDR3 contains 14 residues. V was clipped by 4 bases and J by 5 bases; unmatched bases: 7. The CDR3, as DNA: TGTGCCAGCAGCCTGACATCTAGCGGAGATACGCAGTATTTT. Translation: CASSLTSSGDTQYF.

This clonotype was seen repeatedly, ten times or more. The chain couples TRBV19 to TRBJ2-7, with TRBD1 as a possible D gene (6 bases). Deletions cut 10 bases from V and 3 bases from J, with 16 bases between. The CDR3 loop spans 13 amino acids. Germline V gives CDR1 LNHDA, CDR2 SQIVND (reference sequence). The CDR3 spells CATARDTNYEQYF. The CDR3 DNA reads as TGTGCCACCGCCCGGGACACCAACTACGAGCAGTACTTC.

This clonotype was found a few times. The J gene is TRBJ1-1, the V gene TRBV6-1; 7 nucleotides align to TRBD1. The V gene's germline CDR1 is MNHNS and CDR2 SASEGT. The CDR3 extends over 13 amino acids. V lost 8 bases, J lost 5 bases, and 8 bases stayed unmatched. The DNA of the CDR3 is TGTGCCAGCTACCCGACAGGGAGGACTGAAGCTTTCTTT. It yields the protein CASYPTGRTEAFF.

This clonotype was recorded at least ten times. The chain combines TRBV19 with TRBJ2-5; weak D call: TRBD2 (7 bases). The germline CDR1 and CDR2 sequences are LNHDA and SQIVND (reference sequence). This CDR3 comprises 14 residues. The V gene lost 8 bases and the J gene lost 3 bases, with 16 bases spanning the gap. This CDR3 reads CASLDAGAKETQYF. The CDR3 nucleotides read TGTGCCAGTCTCGACGCGGGGGCGAAAGAGACCCAGTACTTC.

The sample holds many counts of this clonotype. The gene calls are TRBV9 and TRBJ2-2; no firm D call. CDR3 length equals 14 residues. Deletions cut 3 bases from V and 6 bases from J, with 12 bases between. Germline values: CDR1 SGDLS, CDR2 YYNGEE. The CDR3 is CASSGTLIAGELFF. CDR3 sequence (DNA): TGTGCCAGCAGCGGAACCCTCATCGCCGGGGAGCTGTTTTTT.

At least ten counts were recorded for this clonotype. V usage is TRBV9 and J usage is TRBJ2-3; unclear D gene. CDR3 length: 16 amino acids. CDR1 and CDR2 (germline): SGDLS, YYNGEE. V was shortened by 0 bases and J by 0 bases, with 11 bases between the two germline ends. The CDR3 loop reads CASSVESASSTDTQYF. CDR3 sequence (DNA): TGTGCCAGCAGCGTAGAGTCGGCTTCTAGCACAGATACGCAGTATTTT.